This entry lists 14 T cell receptor beta chains sequenced from one sample in a study of blood T cells in healthy people across ages. Through a sample-barcoded 5' primer and a J-beta primer mix, a second PCR was run for roughly 7 to 11 cycles. Each CDR3 protein gets one entry after TCRdb re-called the 5' RACE reads with MiXCR. In the table there are 850,000 to 950,000 distinct CDR3 sequences, 29% of which are singletons. What was sequenced was blood. These receptors were taken from a woman older than 75 in good health.

J is TRBJ2-5 and V is TRBV29-1; D perhaps matches TRBD2 (6 bases). CDR1 and CDR2 from the germline V gene are SQVTM and ANQGSEA. The CDR3 spans 15 residues. Trimming left V 4 bases short and J 1 base short, with 16 bases between. CDR3 in DNA: TGCAGCGTTGGGGGGAAGGGCGGGGTCCAAGAGACCCAGTACTTC. It translates to CSVGGKGGVQETQYF.

CDR3 loop: CASSQGRVFYGYTF. The CDR3 DNA reads TGTGCCAGCAGCCAGGGCAGGGTTTTTTATGGCTACACCTTC. The rearrangement uses TRBV3-1 and TRBJ1-2; D is perhaps TRBD1 (5 bases). The CDR3 covers 14 residues. V shed 3 bases and J shed 5 bases, with 13 bases lying between them. Germline V gene lookup returns CDR1 LGHDT and CDR2 YNNKEL (reference sequence). The whole variable domain, remainder taken from reference TRBV3-1 and TRBJ1-2, is DTAVSQTPKYLVTQMGNDKSIKCEQNLGHDTMYWYKQDSKKFLKIMFSYNNKELIINETVPNRFSPKSPDKAHLNLHINSLELGDSAVYFCASSQGRVFYGYTFGSGTRLTVV.

This clonotype was recorded once. V usage is TRBV7-8 and J usage is TRBJ2-3; weak D call: TRBD2 (5 bases). From germline, CDR1 is SGHVS and CDR2 FQNEAQ. Between the trimmed V and J ends, which lost 1 base and 1 base, there was a span of 9 bases. The CDR3 is 15 residues long. The CDR3: CASSLVGSRTDTQYF. DNA for the CDR3: TGTGCCAGCAGCTTAGTAGGGAGTCGCACAGATACGCAGTATTTT.

J is TRBJ2-5 and V is TRBV11-2; D uncertain. Germline V gives CDR1 SGHAT, CDR2 FQNNGV. There are 10 residues in the CDR3. V dropped 8 bases and J dropped 5 bases, with 6 bases sitting between them. The DNA for the CDR3 is TGTGCCAGCGAGTTGGAGACCCAGTACTTC. This sequence encodes CASELETQYF.

This clonotype was picked up a small number of times. A read error may be the cause here, since a much bigger clone is one base away. The chain uses TRBV14 and TRBJ2-6, with a possible D match to TRBD1 (6 bases). This CDR3 is built from 15 residues. Germline V gene sequence: CDR1 SGHDN, CDR2 FVKESK. The CDR3 bases are TGTGCCAGCAGCCCGACAGGTACTGGGGCCAACGTCCGGACTTTC. This gives the protein CASSPTGTGANVRTF.

The chain is built from TRBV7-6 and TRBJ2-3; D remains ambiguous. CDR1 is SGHVS and CDR2 is FNYEAQ in the germline V gene. The germline V and J ends were trimmed by 8 bases and 1 base, with 13 bases remaining between them. This CDR3 is 14 amino acids long. The CDR3 nucleotides read TGTGCCAGCTCCTCCTGGCAGGGCACAGATACGCAGTATTTT. It yields the protein CASSSWQGTDTQYF.

This clonotype was seen at least ten times. The J gene is TRBJ1-2, the V gene TRBV10-1; D is unresolved. The CDR3 is 13 amino acids. Germline values: CDR1 WNHNN, CDR2 SYGVQD (reference sequence). The ends were cut back, 3 bases at V and 2 bases at J, with 7 bases in the middle. CDR3 region: CASSDDVNYGYTF. The CDR3 bases are TGCGCCAGCAGTGATGACGTGAACTATGGCTACACCTTC.

This clonotype has ten or more counts. V gene TRBV6-5 combines with J gene TRBJ2-7; D is undetermined. V dropped 3 bases and J dropped 2 bases, with 14 bases sitting between them. The germline V gene has CDR1 MNHEY and CDR2 SVGAGI. This CDR3 is 15 amino acids long. CDR3 DNA sequence: TGTGCCAGCAGTTATAAAGTAGGCTCCCCCTACGAGCAGTACTTC. Translation: CASSYKVGSPYEQYF.

This clonotype appeared a few times. With a much larger clone just one base away, this may be a read error. The chain carries TRBV5-1 and TRBJ2-7; D is ambiguous. Trimming took 5 bases from V and 7 from J, leaving 16 bases between them. The CDR3 consists of 13 residues. Germline V gene sequence: CDR1 SGHRS, CDR2 YFSETQ. In nucleotides, the CDR3 is TGCGCCAGCAGACACGACTTGAACAATGAGCAGTACTTC. Its translation is CASRHDLNNEQYF.

This clonotype has a count of ten or more. The chain is built from TRBV7-2 and TRBJ2-4, with 9 bases lining up with TRBD1. This CDR3 is built from 17 residues. V shed 4 bases and J 6 bases; nucleotides not matched to a gene: 13. Looked up from germline, CDR1 is SGHTA and CDR2 is FQGNSA. In DNA form, the CDR3 reads TGTGCCAGCAGCTCGGGGAGGGGACCGGGACAGGGAAACATTCAGTACTTC. This translates into CASSSGRGPGQGNIQYF.

The J gene is TRBJ2-5, the V gene TRBV7-9; D is uncertain. Trimming took off 8 bases at V and 4 bases at J, with 8 bases between the two ends. Looked up from germline, CDR1 is SEHNR and CDR2 is FQNEAQ (reference sequence). The CDR3 runs to 11 residues. The CDR3 sequence: CASHAAETQYF. In DNA form, the CDR3 reads TGTGCCAGCCACGCCGCAGAGACCCAGTACTTC.

V usage is TRBV20-1 and J usage is TRBJ1-5; D remains ambiguous. Germline V lookup: CDR1 DFQATT, CDR2 SNEGSKA (reference sequence). CDR3 length: 13 residues. With 3 bases removed from V and 5 bases from J, the gap between germline ends came to 11 bases. The CDR3 loop is CSASGPPDQPQHF. DNA for the CDR3: TGCAGTGCTAGTGGCCCCCCCGATCAGCCCCAGCATTTT.

This clonotype has ten or more counts. The chain couples TRBV5-1 to TRBJ2-1; D unclear. Looked up from germline, CDR1 is SGHRS and CDR2 is YFSETQ. V lost 2 bases and J lost 5, with 14 bases in between. The CDR3 consists of 15 residues. As DNA, the CDR3 is TGCGCCAGCAGCTTTGGCATGGTTGGGGACAATGAGCAGTTCTTC. The encoded protein is CASSFGMVGDNEQFF.

The V and J genes are TRBV20-1 and TRBJ2-5, with 9 bases identical to TRBD2. Germline V lookup: CDR1 DFQATT, CDR2 SNEGSKA (reference sequence). This CDR3 comprises 16 residues. CDR3: CRRGGGLSTSYNEQYF. DNA of the CDR3: TGCAGACGCGGGGGGGGCTTGAGCACCTCCTACAATGAGCAGTACTTC.